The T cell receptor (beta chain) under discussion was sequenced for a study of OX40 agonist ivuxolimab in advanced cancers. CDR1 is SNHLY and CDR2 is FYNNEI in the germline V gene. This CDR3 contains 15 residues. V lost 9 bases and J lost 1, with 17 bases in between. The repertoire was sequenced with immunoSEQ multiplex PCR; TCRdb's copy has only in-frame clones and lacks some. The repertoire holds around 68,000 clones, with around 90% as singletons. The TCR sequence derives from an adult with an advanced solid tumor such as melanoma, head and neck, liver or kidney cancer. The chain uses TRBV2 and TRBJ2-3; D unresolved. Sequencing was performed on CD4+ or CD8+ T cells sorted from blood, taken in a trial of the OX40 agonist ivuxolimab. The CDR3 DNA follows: TGTGCCAGTAAAGCCCAAAGTTCGGGCACAGATACGCAGTATTTT. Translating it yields CASKAQSSGTDTQYF.